This T cell receptor beta chain was obtained from a study of cytomegalovirus exposure and HLA in healthy donors. Findings of the study overall: A few of the chains that were CMV-associated were confirmed in vitro to be specific for CMV antigens. Available immune exposure information covered CMV serostatus only. Later on, an analysis found that several of the most significant clusters appeared to be linked to common viral pathogens, which included parvovirus B19.

By share, this clone ranks as medium-sized (0.01 to 0.1%). Its antigen is as yet unknown. Unmatched junction bases numbered 0, after V lost 0 bases and J lost 4 bases. The CDR3 has 15 residues. CDR1 is MRHNA and CDR2 is SNTAGT in the germline V gene. Whereas donors were nominally healthy upon sampling, unrecorded immune exposures were probable. Researchers ran the PCR with 60 Vbeta and 13 Jbeta primers. Sequenced by immunoSEQ multiplex PCR; TCRdb stores in-frame clones only, minus some. The table shows around 130,000 clones, with roughly 80% occurring only once. V gene TRBV6-4 combines with J gene TRBJ2-3, with 11 bases fitting TRBD2. Sequencing was performed on PBMCs. The clonotype was recovered from a woman in her thirties or forties in good health and CMV-seronegative. This CDR3 reads CASSDSSGGADTQYF. CDR3 in DNA: TGTGCCAGCAGTGACTCTAGCGGGGGGGCAGATACGCAGTATTTT.